This T cell receptor (beta chain) stems from a study of beta chain features in type 1 diabetes (dated by TCRdb to the late 2010s). In terms of the full investigation: Mean age, gender distribution, total cell number and subset yield did not differ between patients and healthy donors. In the study, TCRB repertoires of sorted circulating CD4+ T cell subsets from recently diagnosed type 1 diabetes patients were compared with those of matched healthy donors. Across all samples, some 99 million sorted cells were examined, and cell number per subset correlated strongly with RNA yield. Naive and central memory subsets were obtained from all 30 or so donors, but regulatory and stem cell-like memory subsets were isolated from only 8 patients and 8 healthy donors. What the study reported, not specific to this receptor: At VDJ recombination sites, type 1 diabetes patients had fewer insertions and more deleted nucleotides, which implies abnormalities in thymic rearrangement. Because small numbers of individuals were included in the HLA sub-analyses, any influence of HLA type on TCRB rearrangement was left unresolved. In all four CD4+ subsets, TCRB CDR3 length was moderately but significantly shorter in type 1 diabetes patients. Naive, central memory and regulatory TCRB repertoires appeared to be more similar among patients than among healthy donors. Because cDNA rather than genomic DNA was sequenced, highly expressing activated cells could have been over-represented, although no difference in activation and CD3 levels was found between groups. PCR may preferentially amplify shorter templates, but because patient and control samples were amplified and corrected together, any resulting skew would affect both groups equally.

V loses 6 bases, J loses 4 bases, and the germline ends lie 9 bases apart. The CDR3 measures 12 amino acids from cysteine to phenylalanine. Kept here is only the CDR3 DNA, which spans 36 bases and is read in frame from base 1. The germline V gene provides CDR1 SGHAT and CDR2 FQNNGV. The entire isolated RNA was reverse transcribed using the High Capacity cDNA Reverse Transcription Kit, and thus expressed TCRB transcripts were sequenced. Deep immunoSEQ sequencing was performed on naive, central memory and regulatory T cell samples, with an average of around 3.4 million total reads per sample. Sorted cells were lysed in RLT buffer and RNA was extracted with DNase-treated RNeasy Micro or Mini kits, depending on cell number. Each cell subset was processed on its own to prevent cross-contamination, while patient and healthy donor samples were processed together. The immunoSEQ multiplex PCR was used to amplify TCRB sequences from cDNA, generating 87-bp fragments that spanned the CDR3 region. Amplicons were sequenced on the Illumina HiSeq platform. Processing in the source paper ran as follows. PCR bias was computationally corrected using synthetic template baselines, reads within Hamming distance 2 were collapsed, and singletons that could not be merged were discarded. By aligning reads against IMGT, V, D and J genes, CDR3 length, and insertions or deletions at six rearrangement sites were assigned. Clonotype counts were normalized to sorted cell number within each subset before computing true diversity and Gini coefficients with the tcR R package. The overlap coefficient, calculated on TCRB nucleotide sequences, was used to quantify repertoire sharing. Out-of-frame TCRB sequences from naive cells were analyzed as a proxy for the pre-selection repertoire. TCRdb took over this immuneACCESS table, retaining in-frame rearrangements with V and J assigned. Such tables are incomplete; in checked studies, under half of the missing clones stem from an unresolved V gene, and the remainder is unexplained. Clonal size and the V and J genes are those of that table, whereas D and trimming came from the DNA. The sample table records roughly 340,000 clones; approximately 12% of these occur just once. Roughly 0.016% of the sample is taken by the ten largest.

This clone was found a few times. What antigen it recognizes has not been identified. No much larger clone is present one base from it, and per-base qualities are unavailable. A single peripheral blood draw of around 0.11 L on average was collected from each donor into heparinised tubes. Using a panel that included CD45RO, CCR7, CD25, CD127, CD95 and CD27, naive, central memory, regulatory and stem cell-like memory CD4+ T cells were sorted on a BD FACSAria II. Every sorted population had a purity above 95%. PBMCs were separated immediately by Lymphoprep density gradient centrifugation and were stained directly, without being cultured. Samples were stained and sorted in pairs, with one healthy donor and one patient per experiment, so that batch effects were minimized.

Recombination linked TRBV11-2 to TRBJ2-5; the D segment could be TRBD1, given 5 matching bases. The specimen was naive CD4+ T cells from blood. The cell subset or site tag for this specimen amounts to: true naive CD4+ T cells. The TCR was taken from a woman between 18 and 30 years old with type 1 diabetes. Here is the DNA: TGTGCCAGCAGAGAGCAGGGAGAGACCCAGTACTTC. Its translation reads: CASREQGETQYF. When the CDR3 is completed using the reference TRBV11-2 and TRBJ2-5 genes on either side, the full variable domain is EAGVAQSPRYKIIEKRQSVAFWCNPISGHATLYWYQQILGQGPKLLIQFQNNGVVDDSQLPKDRFSAERLKGVDSTLKIQPAKLEDSAVYLCASREQGETQYFGPGTRLLVL.